This T cell receptor beta chain was found in a study of Graves' ophthalmopathy and Graves' hyperthyroidism (dated by TCRdb to between 2018 and 2020). Broadly, across the study: Hyperthyroidism was considered stable if no progression to ophthalmopathy occurred within 18 months of follow-up. Following sampling, methimazole starting at 30 mg daily was administered to hyperthyroidism patients, and high-dose intravenous methylprednisolone was administered to ophthalmopathy patients. In total, some 130 blood samples were TCR-sequenced: some 40 ophthalmopathy, some 75 hyperthyroidism and some 17 hyperthyroidism-to-ophthalmopathy patients. In more than five hyperthyroidism patients, T-cell repertoires of thyroid tissue and blood were compared. A discovery set of 100 patients (around 44 ophthalmopathy, about 55 stable hyperthyroidism) was enrolled to explore V-J signatures distinguishing ophthalmopathy from hyperthyroidism. The independent validation cohort included about 20 hyperthyroidism patients plus 17 patients who later progressed from hyperthyroidism to ophthalmopathy. The study used signatures of the TCR beta repertoire to tell Graves' ophthalmopathy apart from Graves' hyperthyroidism and to predict which patients would progress to ophthalmopathy.

As to this clonotype: This receptor's antigen is unknown. Base qualities are missing; no much larger clone stands one base away.

CDR1 and CDR2 (SQVTM, ANQGSEA) derive from the germline V gene. Measured from the cysteine to the phenylalanine, the CDR3 is 11 residues long. Left in the record is the CDR3 DNA by itself, 33 bases read in frame from the first base. The junction carries 12 bases between V and J, which are trimmed by 8 bases and 5 bases respectively. Hyperthyroidism patients were newly diagnosed, were aged 18 to 65 years, and had a disease duration under 2 months. Patients with other autoimmune diseases, uncontrolled infections, pregnancy or lactation were excluded. Diagnosis relied on clinical symptoms, serum thyroxine, TRAb, thyroid ultrasound and orbital computed tomography. Total RNA was extracted using Trizol reagent, and RNA quality was checked on an Agilent 2100 Bioanalyzer. Here is what the overall study found, with its caveats: In cross-validation, the 13-signature model distinguished ophthalmopathy from stable hyperthyroidism with nearly 90% sensitivity and around 82% specificity, and in the test set the corresponding values were around 80% and 75%. Sample size was not statistically predetermined, and group allocation was not concealed from the investigators. In validation, the model predicted ophthalmopathy progression with roughly 68% sensitivity and approximately 75% specificity; about a dozen predicted patients were CT-confirmed with GO in a median of 6.5 months. Most of the expanded thyroid clonotypes with a frequency above 0.001 were also detected in blood, and it was suggested that the thyroid immune response may be reflected by blood repertoires.

For repertoire sequencing, TCR beta CDR3 regions were amplified from RNA transcripts. The first round was an RT-PCR using HTBI primers with the Qiagen OneStep RT-PCR kit, and this first round was followed by a second-round multiplex PCR, then size selection and purification. The libraries underwent paired-end sequencing with 100 bp reads on an Illumina HiSeq2000. In the paper's pipeline: SOAPnuke was used to process the reads, throwing out any read that had adapters, had uncalled bases, had a mean Phred below 15, or lacked an exact constant-primer or identifier match. COPE v1.2.5 was used to merge high-quality paired reads. Clonotypes were defined as unique nucleotide sequences and were aligned to IMGT TRB V, D and J references using MiTCR v1.1. The analysis was limited to V-J combinations with a frequency above 0.0001, which together covered 99% to 99.2% of the repertoires. A TCR clonal expansion and chaos score per V-J combination was defined as the ratio of F50 clonal expansion to chaos observed in the TCRdist matrix. Welch's t-statistics and random forest were used to reduce the features to around 13 V-J combinations, which were then used as input to a naive Bayes classifier. Thyroid-blood repertoire similarity was quantified with the Morisita-Horn index. TCRdb reran the public reads through fastp at Q25 and MiXCR, keeping productive beta chains. Rows are combined by CDR3 protein, so each entry shows the most common genes and DNA. For this entry, the V and J calls and clone size follow TCRdb and not the study's own pipeline. This sample has a few hundred thousand distinct CDR3 sequences in its table, and 39% of those were observed once. Around 4.6% of the sample belongs to the ten largest clones.

The chain is made from TRBV29-1 and TRBJ2-5, with the D segment identity uncertain. Sample: peripheral blood or thyroid tissue (not recorded which). This receptor was identified in an adult man with Graves' hyperthyroidism. The nucleotides are TGCAGCTTGGGCCATCGGGAGACCCAGTACTTC. Translated, this is CSLGHRETQYF.